This TCR beta chain was observed in a study of cytomegalovirus exposure and HLA in healthy donors. Findings and caveats of the study: Confirmation was obtained in vitro that a few CMV-associated chains are specific for CMV antigens. TCR sequences were mostly rare, though some public TCRs occurred in many donors.

With respect to this clone: The antigen is unknown.

CDR1 SGHTA and CDR2 FQGTGA come from the germline V gene. CDR3 length: 12 residues. Trimming took 5 bases from V and 6 from J; bases not matched to a gene: 3. With 60 Vbeta and 13 Jbeta primers, the PCR was carried out. Sequencing was performed with immunoSEQ multiplex PCR; in TCRdb, only in-frame clones are kept and a portion is missing. Here the sample spans 80,000 to 95,000 clones, roughly 79% being singletons. The clonotype comes from a woman aged 25-40 years in good health and CMV-seronegative. The chain carries TRBV7-3 and TRBJ2-7; 8 positions match TRBD1. The sequenced material came from PBMCs. The CDR3 sequence: CASSPTGVEQYF. The CDR3 coding sequence is TGTGCCAGCAGCCCGACAGGGGTCGAGCAGTACTTC.